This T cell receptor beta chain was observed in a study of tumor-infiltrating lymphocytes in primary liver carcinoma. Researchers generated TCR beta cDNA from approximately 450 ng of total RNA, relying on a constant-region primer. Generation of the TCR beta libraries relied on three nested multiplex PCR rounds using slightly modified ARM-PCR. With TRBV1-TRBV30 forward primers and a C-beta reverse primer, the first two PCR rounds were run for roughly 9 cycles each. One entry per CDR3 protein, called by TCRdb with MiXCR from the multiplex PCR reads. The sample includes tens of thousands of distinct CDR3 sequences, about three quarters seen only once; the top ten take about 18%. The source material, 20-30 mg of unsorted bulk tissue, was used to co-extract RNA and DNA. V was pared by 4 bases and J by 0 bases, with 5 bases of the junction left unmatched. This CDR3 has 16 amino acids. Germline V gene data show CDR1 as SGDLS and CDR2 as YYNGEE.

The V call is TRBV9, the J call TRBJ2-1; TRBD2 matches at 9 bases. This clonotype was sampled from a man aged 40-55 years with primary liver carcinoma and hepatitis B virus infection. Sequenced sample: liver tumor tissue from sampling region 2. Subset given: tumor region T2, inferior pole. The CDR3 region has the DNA TGTGCCAGCAGCCTATATAGCGGGAGCTCCTACAATGAGCAGTTCTTC. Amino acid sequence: CASSLYSGSSYNEQFF.